These 17 T cell receptor beta chains were sequenced from one sample in a study of response to subunit inactivated influenza vaccine. One entry per CDR3 protein, called by TCRdb with MiXCR from the RT-PCR reads. The data hold about 700,000 distinct CDR3 sequences, with 14% observed a single time. The sequences come from PBMCs from blood, collected roughly 15 days before vaccination. These receptors came from a man in his fifties who received an inactivated influenza vaccine.

The CDR3 DNA sequence: TGTGCCAGCAGTGTCGGTGAGGGGGGCAATCAGCCCCAGCATTTT. It is translated as CASSVGEGGNQPQHF. The chain uses TRBV12-3 or TRBV12-4 and TRBJ1-5, with a tentative D call TRBD1 (6 bases). The CDR3 sequence is 15 residues long. The ends were cut back, 5 bases at V and 2 bases at J, with 13 bases in the middle.

The chain carries TRBV4-1 and TRBJ2-5; TRBD2 matches at 7 bases. Trimming removed 1 base from V and 5 bases from J; junction bases left unmatched: 7. Germline CDR1 reads MGHRA; CDR2 reads YSYEKL. The CDR3 sequence is 15 residues long. The DNA for the CDR3 is TGCGCCAGCAGCCAAGGTTGGGCGGGGGTGGAGACCCAGTACTTC. This translates into CASSQGWAGVETQYF.

This clonotype has ten or more counts. The V gene is TRBV6-1, the J gene TRBJ2-3; D unclear. The CDR3 runs to 14 residues. Germline V gene data show CDR1 as MNHNS and CDR2 as SASEGT. Trimming removed 6 bases at V and 0 bases at J, with 10 bases between. The CDR3 nucleotides are TGTGCCAGCAGACAGATGAGTAGCACAGATACGCAGTATTTT. Amino acid sequence: CASRQMSSTDTQYF.

This rearrangement joins TRBV7-2 to TRBJ1-6, with TRBD1 matching over 11 bases. The CDR3 is 16 amino acids. CDR1 and CDR2 from the germline V gene are SGHTA and FQGNSA. After removal of 2 bases from V and 9 bases from J, the junction contained 6 bases not matched to a gene. In DNA, the CDR3 is TGTGCCAGCAGCTTACATGGGACAGGGGGAATTTCACCCCTCCACTTT. Amino acids: CASSLHGTGGISPLHF.

The rearrangement uses TRBV9 and TRBJ2-2, with TRBD1 identical over 7 bases. The CDR3 extends over 17 amino acids. Germline CDR1 is SGDLS and CDR2 is YYNGEE. The V segment lost 2 bases and the J segment 2 bases; nucleotides outside the gene matches: 9. CDR3: CASSVLTGAINTGELFF. CDR3 in DNA: TGTGCCAGCAGCGTCCTAACAGGGGCAATAAACACCGGGGAGCTGTTTTTT.

The genes are TRBV18 and TRBJ1-1; 8 bases align to TRBD1. The germline gives CDR1 KGHSH, CDR2 LQKENI. CDR3 length: 15 residues. Trimming removed 5 bases from V and 0 bases from J; junction bases left unmatched: 5. The CDR3 reads CASSWDRLMNTEAFF. The DNA for the CDR3 is TGTGCCAGCTCATGGGACAGGCTAATGAACACTGAAGCTTTCTTT.

The chain links TRBV7-9 to TRBJ1-1; tentative D call: TRBD1 (6 bases). V was clipped by 3 bases and J by 8 bases, with 16 bases between them. Germline CDR1 and CDR2: SEHNR and FQNEAQ (reference sequence). This CDR3 is 14 amino acids long. CDR3 sequence reads: CASSLDQNRAEAFF. For the CDR3, the DNA is TGTGCCAGCAGCTTGGACCAAAACAGGGCGGAAGCTTTCTTT.

This clonotype was recorded a few times. This sequence joins TRBV4-2 and TRBJ1-2; D ambiguous. The V end lost 0 bases, the J end lost 0 bases, and 8 bases lay between the germline ends. Germline V lookup: CDR1 LGHNA, CDR2 YNFKEQ. This CDR3 contains 15 residues. The DNA for the CDR3 is TGTGCCAGCAGCCAAGACACTCTCTCTAACTATGGCTACACCTTC. This sequence encodes CASSQDTLSNYGYTF.

The V call is TRBV20-1, the J call TRBJ1-4, with D unclear. Germline V gene sequence: CDR1 DFQATT, CDR2 SNEGSKA (reference sequence). The CDR3 is made up of 14 amino acids. V gave up 1 base and J gave up 3 bases, with 9 bases separating them. CDR3 in amino acids: CSARAGGANEKLFF. The CDR3 DNA reads TGCAGTGCTAGAGCCGGTGGGGCTAATGAAAAACTGTTTTTT.

The chain has TRBV27 and TRBJ2-7; 9 positions agree with TRBD1. Germline CDR1 MNHEY, CDR2 SMNVEV (reference sequence). V was clipped by 3 bases and J by 5 bases; unmatched bases: 5. The CDR3 has 14 residues. CDR3 sequence reads: CASSFLGTGNEQYF. The DNA for the CDR3 is TGTGCCAGCAGTTTCCTTGGGACAGGGAACGAGCAGTACTTC.

The table lists this clonotype with a count of one. The junction departs from the called germline gene at one end, perhaps through a read error. The chain has TRBV4-1 and TRBJ1-2; no clear D gene. CDR3 size: 13 residues. Germline lookup yields CDR1 MGHRA and CDR2 YSYEKL. The DNA for the CDR3 is TGCGCCAGCAGCCAAGATGGACCCTATGACTACACCTTC. Translating gives CASSQDGPYDYTF.

This CDR3 is CASTFQRSGELFF. The CDR3 nucleotides read TGTGCCAGCACCTTCCAGAGGTCCGGGGAGCTGTTTTTT. V and J are TRBV27 and TRBJ2-2; D ambiguous. The CDR3 runs 13 residues. Germline V gene lookup returns CDR1 MNHEY and CDR2 SMNVEV (reference sequence). Trimming removed 7 bases at V and 6 bases at J, with 12 bases between.

This clonotype has at least ten counts. This rearrangement joins TRBV9 to TRBJ2-5; D perhaps matches TRBD2 (6 bases). This CDR3 is built from 13 residues. Deletions cut 3 bases from V and 5 bases from J, with 11 bases between. Germline V gives CDR1 SGDLS, CDR2 YYNGEE. CDR3 DNA: TGTGCCAGCAGCGCCGGACTACTTGAGACCCAGTACTTC. It yields the protein CASSAGLLETQYF.

This clonotype came up once. The chain recombines TRBV28 with TRBJ2-5; 8 nucleotides agree with TRBD1. This CDR3 is built from 16 residues. V shed 3 bases and J 5 bases; nucleotides not matched to a gene: 11. Germline V lookup: CDR1 MDHEN, CDR2 SYDVKM. This chain's CDR3 is CASSFPGTGGHETQYF. The CDR3 region has the DNA TGTGCCAGCAGTTTCCCAGGGACAGGAGGTCACGAGACCCAGTACTTC.

There are a few counts of this clonotype. V is TRBV7-3 and J is TRBJ2-1; 10 bases fit TRBD1. The length of the CDR3 is 15 residues. The trim removed 4 bases at V and 5 bases at J, leaving 5 bases unmatched. CDR1 and CDR2 from the germline V gene are SGHTA and FQGTGA. In nucleotides, the CDR3 is TGTGCCAGCAGCTGGGGGACAGGGGTTAACAATGAGCAGTTCTTC. Translated: CASSWGTGVNNEQFF.

This clonotype was found a few times. This chain joins TRBV15 and TRBJ2-1; 7 nucleotides align to TRBD2. V trimming: 6 bases; J trimming: 2 bases; junction bases outside the gene matches: 10. This CDR3 has 16 amino acids. CDR1 and CDR2 from the germline V gene are LNHNV and YYDKDF (reference sequence). The CDR3 region has the DNA TGTGCCACCAGAGGTGGGTCTAGCGGAGCCTACAATGAGCAGTTCTTC. Translation: CATRGGSSGAYNEQFF.

This clonotype was picked up a small number of times. The chain carries TRBV6-2 or TRBV6-3 and TRBJ2-7; tentative D call: TRBD2 (6 bases). Germline CDR1 reads MNHEY; CDR2 reads SVGEGT. This CDR3 contains 14 residues. V lost 8 bases and J lost 5, with 19 bases in between. CDR3 DNA: TGTGCCAGCGGGCCGGCGGGGCTTAAGGACGAGCAGTACTTC. As protein: CASGPAGLKDEQYF.